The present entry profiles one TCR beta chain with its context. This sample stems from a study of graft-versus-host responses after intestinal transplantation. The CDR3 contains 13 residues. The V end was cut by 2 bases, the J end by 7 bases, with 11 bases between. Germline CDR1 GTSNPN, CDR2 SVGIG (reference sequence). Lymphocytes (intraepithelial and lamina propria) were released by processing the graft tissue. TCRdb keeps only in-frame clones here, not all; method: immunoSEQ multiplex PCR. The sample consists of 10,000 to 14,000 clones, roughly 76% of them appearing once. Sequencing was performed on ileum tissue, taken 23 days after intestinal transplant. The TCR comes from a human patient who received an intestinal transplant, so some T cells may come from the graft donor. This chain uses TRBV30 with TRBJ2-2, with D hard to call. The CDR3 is CAWSSSGDGELFF. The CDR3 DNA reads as TGTGCCTGGAGTTCCTCGGGTGACGGGGAGCTGTTTTTT.